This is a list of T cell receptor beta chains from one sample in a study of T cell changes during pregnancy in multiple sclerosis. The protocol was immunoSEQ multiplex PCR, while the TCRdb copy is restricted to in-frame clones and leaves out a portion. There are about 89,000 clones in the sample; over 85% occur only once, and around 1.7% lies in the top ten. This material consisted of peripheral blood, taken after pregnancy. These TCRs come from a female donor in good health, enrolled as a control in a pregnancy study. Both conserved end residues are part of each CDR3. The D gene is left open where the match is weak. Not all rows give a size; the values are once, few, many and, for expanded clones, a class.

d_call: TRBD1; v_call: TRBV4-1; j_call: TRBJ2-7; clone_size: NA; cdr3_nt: TGCGCCAGCAGCCCAAGGACAGGGCTGTACGAGCAGTACTTC; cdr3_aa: CASSPRTGLYEQYF
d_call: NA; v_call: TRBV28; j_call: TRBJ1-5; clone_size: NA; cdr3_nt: TGTGCCAGCAGCCTTGGCAGGGGCGCTGATCAGCCCCAGCATTTT; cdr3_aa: CASSLGRGADQPQHF
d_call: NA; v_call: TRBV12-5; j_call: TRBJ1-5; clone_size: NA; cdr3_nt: TGTGCTAGTGGTTTGGGAGGGAATAGCAATCAGCCCCAGCATTTT; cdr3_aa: CASGLGGNSNQPQHF
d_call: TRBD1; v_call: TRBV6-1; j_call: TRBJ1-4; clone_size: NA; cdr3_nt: TGTGCCAGCAGTGTGACAGGGGGGTTAAATGAAAAACTGTTTTTT; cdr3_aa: CASSVTGGLNEKLFF
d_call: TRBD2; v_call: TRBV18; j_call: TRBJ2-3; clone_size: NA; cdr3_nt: TGTGCCAGCTCACCCAATGGCGGGAGGTCCGCAGATACGCAGTATTTT; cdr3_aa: CASSPNGGRSADTQYF
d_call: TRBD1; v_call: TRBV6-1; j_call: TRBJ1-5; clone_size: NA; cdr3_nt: TGTGCCAGCAGTGATGGGACAGACTATCAGCCCCAGCATTTT; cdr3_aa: CASSDGTDYQPQHF
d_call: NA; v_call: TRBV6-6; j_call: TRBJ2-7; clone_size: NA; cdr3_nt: TGTGCCAGCAGTTTCGAGTACGAGCAGTACTTC; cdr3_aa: CASSFEYEQYF
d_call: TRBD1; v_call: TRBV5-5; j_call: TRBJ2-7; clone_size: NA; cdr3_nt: TGTGCCAGCAGCCGAGGACAGGGCGCCTACGAGCAGTACTTC; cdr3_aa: CASSRGQGAYEQYF
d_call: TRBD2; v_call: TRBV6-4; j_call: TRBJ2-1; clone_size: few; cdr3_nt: TGTGCCAGCAGTGACTCGACTAGCGGCCACAATGAGCAGTTCTTC; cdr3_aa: CASSDSTSGHNEQFF
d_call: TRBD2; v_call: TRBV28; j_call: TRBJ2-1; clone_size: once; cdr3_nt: TGTGCCAGCAGACTTTATGCGGGAGGGTACAATGAGCAGTTCTTC; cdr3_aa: CASRLYAGGYNEQFF
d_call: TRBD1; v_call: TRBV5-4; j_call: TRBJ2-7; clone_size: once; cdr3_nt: TGTGCCATCGGAGGACAGGGGAGGGGCGAGCAGTACTTC; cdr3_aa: CAIGGQGRGEQYF
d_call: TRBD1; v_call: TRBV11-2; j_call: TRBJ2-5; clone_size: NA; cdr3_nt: TGTGCCAGCAGCTTAGATTCCGGGACAGGGAAAGAGACCCAGTACTTC; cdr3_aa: CASSLDSGTGKETQYF
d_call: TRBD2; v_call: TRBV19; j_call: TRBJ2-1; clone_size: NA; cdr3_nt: TGTGCCAGTAGTCTAGGACTAGCAGACTACAATGAGCAGTTCTTC; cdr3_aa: CASSLGLADYNEQFF
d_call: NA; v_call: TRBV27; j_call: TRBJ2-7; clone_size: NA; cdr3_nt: TGTGCCAGCAGTTTAGGAGGGGTTCCCTCCTACGAGCAGTACTTC; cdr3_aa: CASSLGGVPSYEQYF
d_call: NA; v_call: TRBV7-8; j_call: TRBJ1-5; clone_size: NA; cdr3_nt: TGTGCCAGCAGCTTAGGCCGAGGGCAGCCCCAGCATTTT; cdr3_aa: CASSLGRGQPQHF
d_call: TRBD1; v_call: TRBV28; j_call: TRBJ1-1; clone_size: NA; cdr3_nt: TGTGCCAGCAGTCCCTCCGGGACAGGGATTCACACTGAAGCTTTCTTT; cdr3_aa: CASSPSGTGIHTEAFF
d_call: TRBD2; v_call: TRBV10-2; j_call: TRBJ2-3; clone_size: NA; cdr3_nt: TGCGCCAGCAGCGACCCGAGGGGCGGGAGAGTCGTGGATACGCAGTATTTT; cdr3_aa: CASSDPRGGRVVDTQYF
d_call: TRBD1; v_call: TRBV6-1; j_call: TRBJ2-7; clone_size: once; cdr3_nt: TGTGCCAGCAGTGTCGCCAGGGGGTCCTACGAGCAGTACTTC; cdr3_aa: CASSVARGSYEQYF
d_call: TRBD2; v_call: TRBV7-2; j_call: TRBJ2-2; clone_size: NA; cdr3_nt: TGTGCCAGCAGGGTGGCGGGAGGGGTCACCGGGGAGCTGTTTTTT; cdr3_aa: CASRVAGGVTGELFF
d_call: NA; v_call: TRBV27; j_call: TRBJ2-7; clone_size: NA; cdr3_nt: TGTGCCAGCAGATTTAGCCCCTCCGGGGTCTACGAGCAGTACTTC; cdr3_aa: CASRFSPSGVYEQYF
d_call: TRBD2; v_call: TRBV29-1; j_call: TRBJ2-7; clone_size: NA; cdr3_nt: TGCAGCGTCGGGACTAGCGGGAGCACCTACGAGCAGTACTTC; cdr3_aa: CSVGTSGSTYEQYF
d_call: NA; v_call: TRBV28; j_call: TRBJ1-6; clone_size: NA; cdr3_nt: TGTGCCAGCAGATCCGGACAGCAGGGCGCCCTCCACTTT; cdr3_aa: CASRSGQQGALHF